The rows below give T cell receptor beta chains drawn from one sample of a study of T cell repertoires in aging, cancer and after chemotherapy. MiXCR was run by TCRdb on the multiplex PCR reads, yielding one entry per CDR3 protein. The sample records nearly 5,000 distinct CDR3 sequences, more than 25% being singletons. Sequenced material: blood. Source of these receptors: a human donor with a blood cancer. Each CDR3 is given with its conserved first and last residue. The D gene is left open where the match is weak. The size of a clone is reported for some rows only, either as once, few or many, or as a class for expanded clones.

D gene,V gene,CDR3 length,clone size,J gene,CDR3 DNA,CDR3 protein
NA,TRBV7-9,16,NA,TRBJ2-3,TGTGCCAGCAGCTCAAAGGGGGGCCGGGGCACAGATACGCAGTATTTT,CASSSKGGRGTDTQYF
NA,TRBV6-6,14,NA,TRBJ1-6,TGTGCCAGCAGTTACGACGGAGCTAATTCACCCCTCCACTTT,CASSYDGANSPLHF
NA,TRBV6-5,16,NA,TRBJ2-2,TGTGCCAGCAGCTACCTCCTGACAGGAGGGACCGGGGAGCTGTTTTTT,CASSYLLTGGTGELFF
NA,TRBV6-5,16,medium-sized,TRBJ2-6,TGTGCCAGCAGTTACTCACAGCGCTCTGGGGCCAACGTCCTGACTTTC,CASSYSQRSGANVLTF
NA,TRBV19,14,medium-sized,TRBJ1-5,TGTGCCAGCCACCCCCGAGGGAACAATCAGCCCCAGCATTTT,CASHPRGNNQPQHF
NA,TRBV6-5,15,NA,TRBJ2-6,TGTGCCAGCAGTCAGGACTTTCTGGGGGCCAACGTCCTGACTTTC,CASSQDFLGANVLTF
TRBD1,TRBV6-2/TRBV6-3,15,NA,TRBJ2-1,TGTGCCAGCAGTTCCCGGACAGGGGGCAGGGATGAGCAGTTCTTC,CASSSRTGGRDEQFF
TRBD2,TRBV11-2,15,few,TRBJ2-2,TGTGCCAGCAGCTCGGGTAGCGGGGGAACCGGGGAGCTGTTTTTT,CASSSGSGGTGELFF
NA,TRBV6-5,13,large,TRBJ2-7,TGTGCCAGCAGTTACCGCGTGGGCGACGAGCAGTACTTC,CASSYRVGDEQYF
NA,TRBV27,14,few,TRBJ1-1,TGTGCCAGCAGACTTTTGTCTCTGAACACTGAAGCTTTCTTT,CASRLLSLNTEAFF
NA,TRBV6-5,12,NA,TRBJ2-7,TGTGCCAGCAGGGGCGGATCCTACGAGCAGTACTTC,CASRGGSYEQYF
NA,TRBV12-3/TRBV12-4,14,few,TRBJ2-7,TGTGCCAGCAGACGGACACTCGGGTCCTACGAGCAGTACTTC,CASRRTLGSYEQYF
TRBD1,TRBV19,15,few,TRBJ2-7,TGTGCCAGTAGTCCAGGACAGGGGATGGAGAGTGAGCAGTACTTC,CASSPGQGMESEQYF
NA,TRBV6-5,16,once,TRBJ2-7,TGTGCCATCAGTGAGCGCAGGGTCTCTTCCCCCTACGAGCAGTACTTC,CAISERRVSSPYEQYF
NA,TRBV5-5,15,NA,TRBJ1-4,TGTGCCAGCAGCTTGGTAGGGGGGACTAATAAAAAACTGTTTTTT,CASSLVGGTNKKLFF
NA,TRBV6-6,15,NA,TRBJ1-1,TGTGCCAGCAGTCCCTTTTCCGGGACAACCACTGAAGCTTTCTTT,CASSPFSGTTTEAFF
NA,TRBV27,17,medium-sized,TRBJ1-6,TGTGCCAGCAGTCCCCTGGCCGCATCGGCAGGGAATTCACCCCTCCACTTT,CASSPLAASAGNSPLHF
NA,TRBV10-3,13,medium-sized,TRBJ2-7,TGTGCCATCAGTGAGACCACTTCTTGGGAGCAGTACTTC,CAISETTSWEQYF
NA,TRBV6-5,16,medium-sized,TRBJ2-3,TGTGCCAGCAGTTACTCAGACTTGGATCGCACAGATACGCAGTATTTT,CASSYSDLDRTDTQYF
NA,TRBV7-9,17,NA,TRBJ1-6,TGTGCCAGCAGCTTAGGACAGGCCAGCTCCTATAATTCACCCCTCCACTTT,CASSLGQASSYNSPLHF
NA,TRBV4-3,13,NA,TRBJ2-5,TGCGCCAGCGCGAGGGGGGACAAGGAGACCCAGTACTTC,CASARGDKETQYF
NA,TRBV11-1,15,medium-sized,TRBJ2-3,TGTGCCAGCAGCTTCCGGGTGCCGAGCACAGATACGCAGTATTTT,CASSFRVPSTDTQYF
NA,TRBV20-1,13,NA,TRBJ1-4,TGCAGTGCTAGAGGGGGGGCAGGAGAAAAACTGTTTTTT,CSARGGAGEKLFF
NA,TRBV10-3,13,medium-sized,TRBJ1-2,TGTGCCATCAGCAGGGATGTTGGCTATGGCTACACCTTC,CAISRDVGYGYTF
NA,TRBV6-2/TRBV6-3,16,NA,TRBJ2-2,TGTGCCGGCAGTTACCGGCCGGGGGATGACACCGGGGAGCTGTTTTTT,CAGSYRPGDDTGELFF
NA,TRBV15,13,few,TRBJ2-6,TGTGCCACCAGCAGAGCTGGGGCCAACGTCCTGACTTTC,CATSRAGANVLTF
NA,TRBV6-5,11,few,TRBJ2-3,TGTGCCAGCAGTTTAAGAGGTACGCAGTATTTT,CASSLRGTQYF
NA,TRBV29-1,12,large,TRBJ1-2,TGCAGCGTCCCGGACGGGAACTATGGCTACACCTTC,CSVPDGNYGYTF
TRBD2,TRBV24-1,15,NA,TRBJ2-1,TGTGCCACCAGTGGTTCCGGGACTAGCGGGGCGGAGCAGTTCTTC,CATSGSGTSGAEQFF
NA,TRBV6-5,17,NA,TRBJ1-4,TGTGCCAGCAGTTACAGGCCCCTGGGTGTGACTAATGAAAAACTGTTTTTT,CASSYRPLGVTNEKLFF
TRBD1,TRBV19,15,NA,TRBJ2-3,TGTGCCAGTAGTAATTGGGACAGGAACCGAGATACGCAGTATTTT,CASSNWDRNRDTQYF
NA,TRBV6-1,16,NA,TRBJ2-2,TGTGCCAGCAGTTATGGGTACAGGTCAAGCACCGGGGAGCTGTTTTTT,CASSYGYRSSTGELFF
NA,TRBV11-2,16,NA,TRBJ2-6,TGTGCCAGCCTGGGGGACTCCCTCTCTGGGGCCAACGTCCTGACTTTC,CASLGDSLSGANVLTF
NA,TRBV30,15,medium-sized,TRBJ2-2,TGTGCCTGGACCCGAAATCGGGGTCCACCCGGGGAGCTGTTTTTT,CAWTRNRGPPGELFF
TRBD1,TRBV6-2/TRBV6-3,20,NA,TRBJ1-3,TGTGCCAGCAGTTACTCGGGAGGGGGCTCCTCAATTACCTCTGGAAACACCATATATTTT,CASSYSGGGSSITSGNTIYF
NA,TRBV6-5,15,NA,TRBJ1-2,TGTGCCAGCAGTTACCCCCCAGCTCCAAACTATGGCTACACCTTC,CASSYPPAPNYGYTF
TRBD1,TRBV20-1,14,NA,TRBJ1-4,TGCAGTGTTCCTCCGGGACAGCAGAATGAAAAACTGTTTTTT,CSVPPGQQNEKLFF
TRBD1,TRBV7-9,15,few,TRBJ2-7,TGTGCCAGCAGCCCCGGGACAGGGTACGCCTACGAGCAGTACTTC,CASSPGTGYAYEQYF
TRBD1,TRBV6-5,15,NA,TRBJ2-1,TGTGCCAGCAGTTACGGGACAGGGATCTACAATGAGCAGTTCTTC,CASSYGTGIYNEQFF
TRBD2,TRBV10-3,14,few,TRBJ2-1,TGTGCCATCCGGGAGGCAGGCAGCGGGTGGGAGCAGTTCTTC,CAIREAGSGWEQFF